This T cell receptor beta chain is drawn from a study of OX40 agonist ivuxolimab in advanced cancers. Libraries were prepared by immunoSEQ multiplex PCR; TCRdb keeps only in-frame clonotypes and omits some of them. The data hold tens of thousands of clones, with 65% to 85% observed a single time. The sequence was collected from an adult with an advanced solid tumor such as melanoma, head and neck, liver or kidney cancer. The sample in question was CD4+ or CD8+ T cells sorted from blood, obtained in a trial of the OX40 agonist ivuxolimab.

DNA for the CDR3: TGTGCCAGCAGCTTAGCCGGGGGGGTGACAGATACGCAGTATTTT. It encodes CASSLAGGVTDTQYF. The chain couples TRBV11-1 to TRBJ2-3; 8 bases match TRBD2. Germline CDR1 reads SGHAT; CDR2 reads FQDESV (reference sequence). The CDR3 spans 15 residues. J lost 3 bases, V lost 0 bases, and 2 bases had no gene match.